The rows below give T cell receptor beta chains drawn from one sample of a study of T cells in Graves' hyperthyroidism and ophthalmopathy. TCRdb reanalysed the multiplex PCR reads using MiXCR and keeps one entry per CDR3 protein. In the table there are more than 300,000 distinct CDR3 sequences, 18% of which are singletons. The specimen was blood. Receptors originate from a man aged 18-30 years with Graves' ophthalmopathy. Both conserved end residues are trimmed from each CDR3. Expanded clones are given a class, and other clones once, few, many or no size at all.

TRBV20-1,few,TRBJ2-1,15,SARDFLAGGPYNEQF
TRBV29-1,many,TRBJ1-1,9,SVEANTEAF
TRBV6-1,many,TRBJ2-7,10,ASSPPGGEQY
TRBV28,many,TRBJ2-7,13,ASGTAGTGVNEQY
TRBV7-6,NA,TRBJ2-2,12,ASSPNRNTGELF
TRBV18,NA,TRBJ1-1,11,AGSPSEFTEAF
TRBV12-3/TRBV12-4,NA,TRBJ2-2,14,ASSFSSGGPTGELF
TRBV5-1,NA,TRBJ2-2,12,ASSLDPFTGELF
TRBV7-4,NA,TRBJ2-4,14,ASSPARLAERNIQY
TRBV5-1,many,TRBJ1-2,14,ASSLDDTITFYGYT
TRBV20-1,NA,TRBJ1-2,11,SARGDGNYGYT
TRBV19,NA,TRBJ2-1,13,ASELAEGSGNEQF
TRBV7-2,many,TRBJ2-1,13,ASSLDRDRYNEQF
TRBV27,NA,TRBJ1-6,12,ASSSDRDLSPLH
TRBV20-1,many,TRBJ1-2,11,SASPRGGYGYT
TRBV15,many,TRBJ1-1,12,ATSRNDGNTEAF
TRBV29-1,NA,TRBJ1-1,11,SVLGQGNAEAF
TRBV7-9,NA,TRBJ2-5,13,ASSPSVWVEEIQY
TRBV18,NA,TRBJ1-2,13,ASSGTTGANYGYT
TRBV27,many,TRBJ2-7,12,ASSPRTATYEQY
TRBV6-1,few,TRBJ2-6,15,ASSRTAMGSGANVLT
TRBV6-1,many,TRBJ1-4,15,ASSPLSRTGLNEKLF
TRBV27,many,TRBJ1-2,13,ASRGTGGSIYGYT
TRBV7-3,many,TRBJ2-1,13,ASRPLAGAGVSLF
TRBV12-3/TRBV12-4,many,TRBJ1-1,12,ASIPGTMVYGAF
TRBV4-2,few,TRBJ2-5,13,ASSQVRQGGETQY
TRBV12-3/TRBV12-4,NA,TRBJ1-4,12,ASSLRSTNEKLF
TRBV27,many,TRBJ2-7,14,ASRPLGASVSYEQY
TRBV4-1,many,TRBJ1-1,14,ASSQEGLEPTNEAF
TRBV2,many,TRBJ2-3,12,ASLLGLRTDTQY
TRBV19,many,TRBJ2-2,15,ASRPEQGVEDTGELF
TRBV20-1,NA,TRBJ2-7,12,SARAGTSSYEQY
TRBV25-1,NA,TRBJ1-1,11,ASVSDLNTEAF
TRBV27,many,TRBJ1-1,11,ASKAFPNTEAF
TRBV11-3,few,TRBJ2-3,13,ASSLVAGGTDTQY
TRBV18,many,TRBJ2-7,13,ASSTTGTGTYEQY
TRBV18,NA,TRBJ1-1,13,ASSPIRESNTEAF